A single sample gave rise to the 24 T cell receptor beta chains below, sequenced in a study of OX40 agonist ivuxolimab in advanced cancers. TCRdb's copy holds only in-frame clones and misses some; the assay was immunoSEQ multiplex PCR. In the table there are around 86,000 clones, under 95% of which are singletons. Sequencing was performed on CD4+ or CD8+ T cells sorted from blood, taken in a trial of the OX40 agonist ivuxolimab. These receptors were taken from an adult with an advanced solid tumor such as melanoma, head and neck, liver or kidney cancer.

The V call is TRBV5-4, the J call TRBJ2-3, with D tentatively TRBD2 (6 bases). Germline CDR1 reads SGHNT; CDR2 reads YYREEE (reference sequence). The CDR3 spans 15 residues. V lost 1 base and J lost 6, with 15 bases in between. The CDR3 DNA sequence: TGTGCCAGCAGCTTGATAGACGGGGGAGAGGATACGCAGTATTTT. Translation: CASSLIDGGEDTQYF.

The chain combines TRBV19 with TRBJ1-5; TRBD1 matches 7 bases. Germline CDR1 is LNHDA and CDR2 is SQIVND (reference sequence). The length of the CDR3 is 20 residues. Trimming at V came to 4 bases and at J to 5 bases, leaving 23 bases not matched to a gene. The CDR3 here is CASSTPRWRQGLEWDQPQHF. In nucleotides, the CDR3 is TGTGCCAGTAGTACGCCTAGGTGGAGACAGGGTCTAGAGTGGGATCAGCCCCAGCATTTT.

The rearrangement links TRBV25-1 to TRBJ2-2; tentative D call: TRBD2 (5 bases). Trimming took 4 bases from V and 6 from J, leaving 12 bases between them. The CDR3 totals 14 residues. CDR1 and CDR2 (germline): MGHDK, SYGVNS. CDR3 in DNA: TGTGCCAGCAGTGGTGGACTTGGACCCGGGGAGCTGTTTTTT. This sequence encodes CASSGGLGPGELFF.

The J gene is TRBJ1-1, the V gene TRBV7-2, with 11 nucleotides matching TRBD1. This CDR3 contains 15 residues. V lost 5 bases, J lost 4 bases, and 6 bases stayed unmatched. Per the germline V gene, CDR1 is SGHTA and CDR2 is FQGNSA. The CDR3 loop is CASSLSGTGGTEAFF. In DNA, the CDR3 is TGTGCCAGCAGCCTATCCGGGACAGGGGGCACTGAAGCTTTCTTT.

This clone was seen a few times. The chain is built from TRBV27 and TRBJ1-1, with 10 bases lining up with TRBD1. This CDR3 comprises 15 residues. After removal of 0 bases from V and 4 bases from J, the junction contained 2 bases not matched to a gene. CDR1 and CDR2 from the germline V gene are MNHEY and SMNVEV (reference sequence). The CDR3, as DNA: TGTGCCAGCAGTTTATCGCGGACAGGGGGCACTGAAGCTTTCTTT. Amino acids: CASSLSRTGGTEAFF.

The chain uses TRBV19 and TRBJ1-1; D unresolved. The V and J ends lost 6 bases and 1 base respectively, with 3 bases between them. This CDR3 contains 11 residues. Germline V gene sequence: CDR1 LNHDA, CDR2 SQIVND (reference sequence). The CDR3 coding sequence is TGTGCCAGTAGGGAGAACACTGAAGCTTTCTTT. Translated: CASRENTEAFF.

The CDR3 DNA sequence: TGTGCCAGCAGCTTAGACGGGGCAGGGGGGTGGTATGGCTACACCTTC. Protein product: CASSLDGAGGWYGYTF. The chain couples TRBV7-2 to TRBJ1-2, with TRBD1 matching 7 bases. Germline-derived CDR1 and CDR2 are SGHTA and FQGNSA. The V segment lost 1 base and the J segment 5 bases; nucleotides outside the gene matches: 10. The CDR3 spans 16 residues.

This sequence joins TRBV7-2 and TRBJ1-2, with 9 positions matching TRBD1. There are 16 residues in the CDR3. Germline loops: CDR1 SGHTA, CDR2 FQGNSA. J gave up 0 bases and V 5 bases, and 7 bases lay outside the gene matches. Here the CDR3 reads CASSAWTGETNYGYTF. For the CDR3, the DNA is TGTGCCAGCAGCGCATGGACAGGGGAAACTAACTATGGCTACACCTTC. The full variable domain, rest sourced from reference TRBV7-2 and TRBJ1-2, is GAGVSQSPSNKVTEKGKDVELRCDPISGHTALYWYRQSLGQGLEFLIYFQGNSAPDKSGLPSDRFSAERTGGSVSTLTIQRTQQEDSAVYLCASSAWTGETNYGYTFGSGTRLTVV.

Worth noting for this clone: An end of the junction does not agree with germline; a read error may underlie this. The chain links TRBV28 to TRBJ1-4; 7 nucleotides match TRBD1. CDR3 length: 12 residues. Germline V gene data show CDR1 as MDHEN and CDR2 as SYDVKM. This CDR3 is CASSLWGRDSSF. Here the CDR3 DNA reads TGTGCCAGCAGTTTGTGGGGGCGGGACAGTAGTTTT. The complete variable domain, with remaining parts taken from reference TRBV28 and TRBJ1-4, reads DVKVTQSSRYLVKRTGEKVFLECVQDMDHENMFWYRQDPGLGLRLIYFSYDVKMKEKGDIPEGYSVSREKKERFSLILESASTNQTSMYLCASSLWGRDSSFGSGTQLSVL.

This chain uses TRBV19 with TRBJ2-6, with unresolved D. V lost 0 bases and J 0 bases, leaving 15 bases between the germline ends. CDR1 is LNHDA and CDR2 is SQIVND in the germline V gene (reference sequence). This CDR3 is 19 amino acids long. CDR3 sequence (DNA): TGTGCCAGTAGTATAGATTTCGGGCAGCCTAACTCTGGGGCCAACGTCCTGACTTTC. This encodes CASSIDFGQPNSGANVLTF.

V is TRBV29-1 and J is TRBJ1-2, with D unresolved. This CDR3 spans 12 amino acids. V gave up 5 bases and J gave up 4 bases, with 11 bases separating them. CDR1 SQVTM and CDR2 ANQGSEA come from the germline V gene. Here the CDR3 DNA reads TGCAGCGTTCTCCCACCTGGCTATGGCTACACCTTC. This translates into CSVLPPGYGYTF.

This clone appeared a single time. This chain links TRBV6-5 with TRBJ2-5; D may be TRBD1 (6 bases). Germline assignment: CDR1 MNHEY and CDR2 SVGAGI. V lost 5 bases and J lost 2, with 9 bases in between. The CDR3 consists of 13 residues. The CDR3: CASSQDRQETQYF. Here the CDR3 DNA reads TGTGCCAGCAGTCAGGACAGACAAGAGACCCAGTACTTC.

The genes are TRBV28 and TRBJ1-6; the D is unclear. Germline V lookup: CDR1 MDHEN, CDR2 SYDVKM. Trimming took 3 bases from V and 9 from J, leaving 3 bases between them. The CDR3 extends over 11 amino acids. CDR3 DNA: TGTGCCAGCAGTTTTCCTTCACCCCTCCACTTT. Its protein is CASSFPSPLHF.

The chain employs TRBV29-1 and TRBJ2-7; D may be TRBD1 or TRBD2 (6 bases each). V lost 8 bases and J lost 0, with 17 bases in between. The germline V gene has CDR1 SQVTM and CDR2 ANQGSEA. The CDR3 sequence is 14 residues long. The CDR3 bases are TGCAGCATCTTGTCGGGGGCGGACTCCTACGAGCAGTACTTC. Translation: CSILSGADSYEQYF.

This chain uses TRBV11-3 with TRBJ2-1, with TRBD2 as a possible D gene (5 bases). The CDR3 totals 13 residues. Per germline, CDR1 SGHNT and CDR2 YENEEA. Trimming took 2 bases from V and 7 from J, leaving 9 bases between them. The CDR3 loop reads CASSLTSMNEQFF. CDR3 sequence (DNA): TGTGCCAGCAGCTTAACTAGTATGAATGAGCAGTTCTTC.

The chain has TRBV4-1 and TRBJ2-7, with TRBD2 as a possible D gene (7 bases). Trimming cost V 3 bases and J 6 bases, with 15 bases left between them. CDR1 and CDR2 (germline): MGHRA, YSYEKL. This CDR3 has 14 amino acids. CDR3 sequence reads: CASSQAGVGGEQYF. Written as DNA, the CDR3 is TGCGCCAGCAGCCAGGCGGGGGTAGGGGGCGAGCAGTACTTC.

The rearrangement uses TRBV9 and TRBJ1-1; D unresolved. The CDR3 totals 14 residues. Germline V gene lookup returns CDR1 SGDLS and CDR2 YYNGEE. Trimming took off 7 bases at V and 1 base at J, with 14 bases between the two ends. DNA of the CDR3: TGTGCCAGCGGTGCGGACGGTTGGAACACTGAAGCTTTCTTT. This sequence encodes CASGADGWNTEAFF.

The chain joins TRBV4-1 to TRBJ1-1, with a possible D match to TRBD1 (5 bases). CDR3 length: 13 amino acids. Germline CDR1 is MGHRA and CDR2 is YSYEKL. With 1 base removed from V and 5 bases from J, the gap between germline ends came to 8 bases. The CDR3 coding sequence is TGCGCCAGCAGCCAAGTGAGGGGAACTGAAGCTTTCTTT. Residues: CASSQVRGTEAFF.

The chain combines TRBV5-6 with TRBJ2-5; D is ambiguous. The CDR3 contains 14 residues. Germline V lookup: CDR1 SGHDT, CDR2 YYEEEE. V lost 1 base, J lost 1 base, and 8 bases lay in between. Here the CDR3 reads CASSLNMGQETQYF. The CDR3 nucleotides are TGTGCCAGCAGCTTGAATATGGGCCAAGAGACCCAGTACTTC.

This chain links TRBV4-1 with TRBJ1-5; D unclear. Germline loops: CDR1 MGHRA, CDR2 YSYEKL. The CDR3 is 15 amino acids. Trimming pared 3 bases from V and 2 bases from J, leaving 11 bases between. The CDR3 here is CASSQRDMGNQPQHF. In DNA form, the CDR3 reads TGCGCCAGCAGCCAGCGCGACATGGGCAATCAGCCCCAGCATTTT.

CDR3 nucleotide sequence: TGTGCCTGGACCCCAGCGACTAGCACAGATACGCAGTATTTT. Its translation: CAWTPATSTDTQYF. V gene TRBV30 combines with J gene TRBJ2-3, with D hard to call. CDR3 length: 14 residues. V lost 4 bases and J 0 bases, leaving 11 bases between the germline ends. Looked up from germline, CDR1 is GTSNPN and CDR2 is SVGIG (reference sequence).

CDR3 nucleotides: TGTGCCAGTAGTCTACCCGGGACTAGCGGGACTATTGAGCAGTTCTTC. Its protein product is CASSLPGTSGTIEQFF. This rearrangement joins TRBV19 to TRBJ2-1; TRBD2 aligns across 13 bases. CDR3 length: 16 residues. With 5 bases clipped from V and 9 bases from J, the junction kept 10 bases outside the gene matches. In germline, CDR1 is LNHDA, CDR2 SQIVND (reference sequence). Combining the CDR3 with reference TRBV19 and TRBJ2-1 gives the whole variable domain DGGITQSPKYLFRKEGQNVTLSCEQNLNHDAMYWYRQDPGQGLRLIYYSQIVNDFQKGDIAEGYSVSREKKESFPLTVTSAQKNPTAFYLCASSLPGTSGTIEQFFGPGTRLTVL.

This rearrangement joins TRBV4-3 to TRBJ1-2; perhaps TRBD1 as D (5 bases). The CDR3 is 16 residues long. Trimming cost V 5 bases and J 5 bases, with 21 bases left between them. Germline-derived CDR1 and CDR2 are LGHNA and YSLEER. The CDR3 bases are TGCGCCAGCAGCTTCTCCGGGACGGGGGAAAGTTATGGCTACACCTTC. It encodes CASSFSGTGESYGYTF.

The chain combines TRBV7-6 with TRBJ2-5, with TRBD2 matching 7 bases. The assigned J gene may be wrong: the sequence end matches TRBJ2-7 better. CDR1 SGHVS and CDR2 FNYEAQ come from the germline V gene. The CDR3 extends over 15 amino acids. In DNA form, the CDR3 reads TGTGCCAGCACCACCGTCGGGGGGTCGACCTACGAGCAGTACTTC. As protein: CASTTVGGSTYEQYF.